The clone carrying this TCR beta chain was seen once. These data originate in a study of cytomegalovirus exposure and HLA in healthy donors. Study summary: The approximately 690 first-cohort repertoires and the roughly 130 validation repertoires shared the same platform, a later analysis reported.

The V and J ends lost 5 bases and 0 bases respectively, with 20 bases between them. This CDR3 is built from 17 residues. Looked up from germline, CDR1 is SGHTA and CDR2 is FQGNSA. This table comes from immunoSEQ multiplex PCR, and its TCRdb copy is limited to in-frame clones, with some not included. The sample yields around 200,000 clones, 80% to 90% seen once. The sample consisted of PBMCs. The chain is built from TRBV7-2 and TRBJ2-7, with D possibly being TRBD1 (6 bases). This receptor was identified in a woman between 25 and 40 years old in good health and CMV-seronegative. CDR3 residues: CASSPRLGTLSSYEQYF. In nucleotides, the CDR3 is TGTGCCAGCAGCCCCCGATTGGGGACACTTAGCTCCTACGAGCAGTACTTC.